This T cell receptor (beta chain) derives from a study of blood T cell repertoires in COVID-19. As for the study in general: Specimens from acute and convalescent COVID-19 originated in the United States, Italy and Spain. Nucleic acid was either cDNA or gDNA, and it came from T cells, B-cell-depleted T cells, or PBMCs.

Under the authors' procedure: Amplification with reference gene primers provided the estimates of nucleated cell counts. Profiling relied on immunoSEQ multiplex PCR, and the TCRdb table lists in-frame clones only, not all of them. V and J calls and clone size come straight from that table; D and trimming were deduced from the DNA. The table shows around 94,000 clones, with roughly 90% occurring only once. Seattle researchers signed up patients amid active infection and tracked them longitudinally. The source of this sequence is a woman aged 45-59 years with COVID-19, enrolled during active disease. Sequenced: peripheral blood.

This CDR3 is CASSRDSGNEKLFF. CDR3 coding DNA: TGTGCCAGCAGCCGGGACAGTGGGAATGAAAAACTGTTTTTT. The V gene is TRBV2, the J gene TRBJ1-4; TRBD1 matches at 7 bases. V was pared by 6 bases and J by 5 bases, with 6 bases of the junction left unmatched. CDR3 size: 14 residues. Germline CDR1 SNHLY, CDR2 FYNNEI. The full variable domain, in which reference TRBV2 and TRBJ1-4 provide the parts outside the CDR3, is EPEVTQTPSHQVTQMGQEVILRCVPISNHLYFYWYRQILGQKVEFLVSFYNNEISEKSEIFDDQFSVERPDGSNFTLKIRSTKLEDSAMYFCASSRDSGNEKLFFGSGTQLSVL.